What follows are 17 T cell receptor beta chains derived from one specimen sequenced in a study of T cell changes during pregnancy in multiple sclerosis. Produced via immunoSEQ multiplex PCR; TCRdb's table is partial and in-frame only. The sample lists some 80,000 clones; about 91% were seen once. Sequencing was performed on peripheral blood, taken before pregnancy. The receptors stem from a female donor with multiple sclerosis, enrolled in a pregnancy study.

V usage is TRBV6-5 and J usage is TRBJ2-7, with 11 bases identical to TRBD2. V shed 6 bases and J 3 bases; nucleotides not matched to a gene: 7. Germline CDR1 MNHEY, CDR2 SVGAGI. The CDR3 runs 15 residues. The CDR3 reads CASSPGTSGIYEQYF. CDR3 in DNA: TGTGCCAGCAGCCCCGGGACTAGCGGAATCTACGAGCAGTACTTC.

The CDR3 here is CASSLTGTGVHEQYF. The CDR3 coding sequence is TGTGCCAGCAGCTTAACCGGGACAGGGGTTCACGAGCAGTACTTC. The J gene is TRBJ2-7, the V gene TRBV7-8, with 10 bases that match TRBD1. Looked up from germline, CDR1 is SGHVS and CDR2 is FQNEAQ. The CDR3 has 15 residues. Trimming took 2 bases from V and 5 from J; bases not matched to a gene: 6.

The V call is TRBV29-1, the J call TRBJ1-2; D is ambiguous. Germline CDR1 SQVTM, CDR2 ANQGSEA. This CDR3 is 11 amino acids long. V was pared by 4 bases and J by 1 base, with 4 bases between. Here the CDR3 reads CSVGGNYGYTF. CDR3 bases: TGCAGCGTTGGCGGTAACTATGGCTACACCTTC.

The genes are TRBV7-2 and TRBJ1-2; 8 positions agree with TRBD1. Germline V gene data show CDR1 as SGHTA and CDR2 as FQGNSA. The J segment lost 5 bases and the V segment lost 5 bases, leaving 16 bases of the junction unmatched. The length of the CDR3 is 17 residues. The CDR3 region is CASSRGTGTSLFYGYTF. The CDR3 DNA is TGTGCCAGCAGCCGTGGGACAGGAACTTCTCTTTTTTATGGCTACACCTTC.

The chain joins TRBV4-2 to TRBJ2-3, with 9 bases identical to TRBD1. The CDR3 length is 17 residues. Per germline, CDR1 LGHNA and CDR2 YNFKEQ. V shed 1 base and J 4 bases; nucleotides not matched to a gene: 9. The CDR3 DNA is TGTGCCAGCAGCCAAGTGGGACAGGGCAGGTCGGCAGATACGCAGTATTTT. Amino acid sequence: CASSQVGQGRSADTQYF.

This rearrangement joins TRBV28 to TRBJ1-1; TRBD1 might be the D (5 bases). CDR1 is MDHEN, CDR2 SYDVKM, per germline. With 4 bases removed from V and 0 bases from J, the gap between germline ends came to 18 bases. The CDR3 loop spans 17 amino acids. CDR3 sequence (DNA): TGTGCCAGCAGTTCGCGTCAGGGAATAAGGGTGAACACTGAAGCTTTCTTT. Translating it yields CASSSRQGIRVNTEAFF. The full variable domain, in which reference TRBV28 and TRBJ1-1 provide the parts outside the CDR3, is DVKVTQSSRYLVKRTGEKVFLECVQDMDHENMFWYRQDPGLGLRLIYFSYDVKMKEKGDIPEGYSVSREKKERFSLILESASTNQTSMYLCASSSRQGIRVNTEAFFGQGTRLTVV.

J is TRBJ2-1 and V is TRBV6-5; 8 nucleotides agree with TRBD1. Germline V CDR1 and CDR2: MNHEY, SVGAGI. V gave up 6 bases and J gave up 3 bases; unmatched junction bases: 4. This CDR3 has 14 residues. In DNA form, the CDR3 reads TGTGCCAGCAGACCGGGACAGGTCTACAATGAGCAGTTCTTC. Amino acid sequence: CASRPGQVYNEQFF.

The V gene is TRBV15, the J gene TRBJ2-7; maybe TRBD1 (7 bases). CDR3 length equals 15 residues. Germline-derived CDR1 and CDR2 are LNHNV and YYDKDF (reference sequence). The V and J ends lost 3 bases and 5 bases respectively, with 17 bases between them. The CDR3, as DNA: TGTGCCACCAGCAGGGGCGGGACAGTCGGCGACGAGCAGTACTTC. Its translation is CATSRGGTVGDEQYF.

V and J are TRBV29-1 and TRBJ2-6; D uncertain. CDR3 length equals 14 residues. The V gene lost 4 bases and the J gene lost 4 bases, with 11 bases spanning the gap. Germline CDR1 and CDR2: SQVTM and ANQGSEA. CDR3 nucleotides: TGCAGCGTTGGAGGAGAGAGGGGGGCCAACGTCCTGACTTTC. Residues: CSVGGERGANVLTF.

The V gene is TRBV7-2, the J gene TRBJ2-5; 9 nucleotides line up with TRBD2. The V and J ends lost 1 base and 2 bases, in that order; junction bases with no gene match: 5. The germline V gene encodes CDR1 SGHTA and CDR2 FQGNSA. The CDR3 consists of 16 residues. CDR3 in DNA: TGTGCCAGCAGCTTAGTGGCGGGAGGGGCGCAAGAGACCCAGTACTTC. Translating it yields CASSLVAGGAQETQYF.

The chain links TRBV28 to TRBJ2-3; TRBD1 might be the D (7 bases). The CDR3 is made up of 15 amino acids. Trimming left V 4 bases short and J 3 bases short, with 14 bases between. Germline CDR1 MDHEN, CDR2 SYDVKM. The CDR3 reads CASSWDSGRTDTQYF. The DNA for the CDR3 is TGTGCCAGCAGTTGGGACAGTGGGAGGACAGATACGCAGTATTTT.

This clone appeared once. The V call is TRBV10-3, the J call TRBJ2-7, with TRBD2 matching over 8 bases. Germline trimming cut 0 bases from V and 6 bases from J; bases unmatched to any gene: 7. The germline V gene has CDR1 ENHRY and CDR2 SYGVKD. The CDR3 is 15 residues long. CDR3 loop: CAISESGLDGGEQYF. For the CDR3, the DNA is TGTGCCATCAGTGAGTCGGGACTAGATGGTGGCGAGCAGTACTTC.

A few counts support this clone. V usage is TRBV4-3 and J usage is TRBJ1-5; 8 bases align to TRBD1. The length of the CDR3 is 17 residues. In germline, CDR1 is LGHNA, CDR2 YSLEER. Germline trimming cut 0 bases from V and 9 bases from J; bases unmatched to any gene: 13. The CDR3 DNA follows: TGCGCCAGCAGCCAAGATTATGGACAGGGTTCCCAGAGGCCCCAGCATTTT. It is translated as CASSQDYGQGSQRPQHF.

This CDR3 reads CASSKSGTSGNDEQFF. The CDR3 DNA follows: TGTGCCAGCAGTAAATCCGGGACTAGCGGTAACGATGAGCAGTTCTTC. The chain couples TRBV6-4 to TRBJ2-1; 11 nucleotides align to TRBD2. V gave up 5 bases and J gave up 8 bases; unmatched junction bases: 11. CDR3 length equals 16 residues. Looked up from germline, CDR1 is MRHNA and CDR2 is SNTAGT.

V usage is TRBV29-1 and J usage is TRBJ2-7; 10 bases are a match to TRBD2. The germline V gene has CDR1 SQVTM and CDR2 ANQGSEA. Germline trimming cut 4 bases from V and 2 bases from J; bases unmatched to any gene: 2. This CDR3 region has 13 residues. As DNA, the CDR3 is TGCAGCGTTGGAACTAGCGGGACCTACGAGCAGTACTTC. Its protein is CSVGTSGTYEQYF.

The DNA of the CDR3 is TGTGCCAGCAAAAAAGGACAGGGCTCCTACAATGAGCAGTTCTTC. Amino acids: CASKKGQGSYNEQFF. The chain joins TRBV2 to TRBJ2-1; 8 nucleotides align to TRBD1. Germline CDR1 SNHLY, CDR2 FYNNEI. V dropped 7 bases and J dropped 0; count of bases not matched to a gene: 5. CDR3 size: 15 residues.

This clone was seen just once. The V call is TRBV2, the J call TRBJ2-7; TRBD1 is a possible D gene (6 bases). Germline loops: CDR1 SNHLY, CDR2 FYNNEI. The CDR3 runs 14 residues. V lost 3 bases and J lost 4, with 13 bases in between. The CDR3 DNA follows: TGTGCCAGCAGTGAGTTGGGGGCGGTTTACGAGCAGTACTTC. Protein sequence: CASSELGAVYEQYF.